This T cell receptor (beta chain) is drawn from a study of control samples from healthy donors and cancer patients. Germline values: CDR1 SQVTM, CDR2 ANQGSEA. The CDR3 extends over 14 amino acids. Between the trimmed V and J ends, which lost 6 bases and 0 bases, there was a span of 14 bases. Generated by immunoSEQ multiplex PCR, the TCRdb table keeps only in-frame clones and is missing some. Of about 130,000 clones detected, approximately 90% appear once; the ten largest clones hold roughly 8.7%. Sequencing input: blood. This chain links TRBV29-1 with TRBJ1-2; D might be TRBD1 (5 bases). This sequence was found in a man aged 18 to 30 in good health. DNA for the CDR3: TGCAGCGTGGGGACGAACCCTTCTAACTATGGCTACACCTTC. Its protein product is CSVGTNPSNYGYTF. Supplemented by reference TRBV29-1 and TRBJ1-2, the full variable domain reads SAVISQKPSRDICQRGTSLTIQCQVDSQVTMMFWYRQQPGQSLTLIATANQGSEATYESGFVIDKFPISRPNLTFSTLTVSNMSPEDSSIYLCSVGTNPSNYGYTFGSGTRLTVV.